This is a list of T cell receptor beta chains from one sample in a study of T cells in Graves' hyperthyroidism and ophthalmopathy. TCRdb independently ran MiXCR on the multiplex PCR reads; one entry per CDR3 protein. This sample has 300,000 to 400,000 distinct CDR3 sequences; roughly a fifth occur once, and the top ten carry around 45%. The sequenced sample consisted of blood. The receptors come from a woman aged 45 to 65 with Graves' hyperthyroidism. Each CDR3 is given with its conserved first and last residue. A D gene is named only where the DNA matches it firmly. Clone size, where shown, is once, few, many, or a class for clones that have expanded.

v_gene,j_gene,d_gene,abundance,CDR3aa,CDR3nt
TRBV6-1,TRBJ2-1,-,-,CASRTGPSGYNEQFF,TGTGCCAGCAGAACCGGGCCCTCGGGCTACAATGAGCAGTTCTTC
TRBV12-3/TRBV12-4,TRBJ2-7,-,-,CASSSSGTQEQYF,TGTGCCAGCAGTTCATCCGGGACACAAGAGCAGTACTTC
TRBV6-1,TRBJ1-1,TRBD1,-,CASRPPGQSAGTEAFF,TGTGCCAGCAGGCCCCCGGGACAGTCGGCTGGCACTGAAGCTTTCTTT
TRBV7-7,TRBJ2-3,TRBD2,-,CASSPKLAGHPDTQYF,TGTGCTAGCAGCCCAAAACTAGCGGGACACCCAGATACGCAGTATTTT
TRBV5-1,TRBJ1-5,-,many,CASSLEGNGNQPQHF,TGCGCCAGCAGCTTAGAGGGAAATGGAAATCAGCCCCAGCATTTT
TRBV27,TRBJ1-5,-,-,CASSMGHTSNQPQHF,TGTGCCAGCAGTATGGGACACACTAGCAATCAGCCCCAGCATTTT
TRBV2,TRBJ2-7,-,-,CASSQDPTGVGSSDEQYF,TGTGCCAGCAGCCAAGACCCGACCGGGGTCGGGTCTAGCGACGAGCAGTACTTC
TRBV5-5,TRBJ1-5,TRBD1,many,CASSLGGTGGNQPQHF,TGTGCCAGCAGCTTGGGTGGGACAGGGGGCAATCAGCCCCAGCATTTT
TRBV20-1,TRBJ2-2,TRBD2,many,CSARDLLAGANTGELFF,TGCAGTGCTAGAGATCTACTAGCGGGAGCGAACACCGGGGAGCTGTTTTTT
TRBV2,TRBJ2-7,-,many,CASGAASAQYEQYF,TGTGCCAGCGGGGCTGCTAGCGCCCAGTACGAGCAGTACTTC
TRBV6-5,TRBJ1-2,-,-,CASSSLPGGYTF,TGTGCCAGCAGTTCCCTTCCGGGTGGCTACACCTTC
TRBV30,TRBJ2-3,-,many,CAWRSSDTQYF,TGTGCCTGGAGGAGCTCAGATACGCAGTATTTT
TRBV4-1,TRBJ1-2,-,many,CASSQVGARGPGYTF,TGCGCCAGCAGCCAAGTAGGAGCCAGAGGACCTGGCTACACCTTC
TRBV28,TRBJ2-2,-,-,CASGLSGVPGELFF,TGTGCCAGCGGTTTATCCGGGGTGCCCGGGGAGCTGTTTTTT
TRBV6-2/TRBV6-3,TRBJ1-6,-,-,CASSYARSYNSPLHF,TGTGCCAGCAGTTACGCACGCAGCTATAATTCACCCCTCCACTTT
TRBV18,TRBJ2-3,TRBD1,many,CASSPGQGLKTDTQYF,TGTGCCAGCTCACCGGGACAGGGGTTGAAAACAGATACGCAGTATTTT
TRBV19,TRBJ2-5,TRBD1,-,CASSLLSGGAKETQYF,TGTGCCAGTAGTCTCCTGTCAGGGGGCGCAAAGGAGACCCAGTACTTC
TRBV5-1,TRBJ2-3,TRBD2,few,CASSLEFSGAPSTDTQYF,TGCGCCAGCAGCTTGGAATTTAGCGGGGCCCCTAGCACAGATACGCAGTATTTT
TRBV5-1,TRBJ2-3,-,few,CASSLVGGVTDTQYF,TGTGCCAGCAGCTTGGTCGGTGGGGTCACAGATACGCAGTATTTT
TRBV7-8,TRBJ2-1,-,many,CASSLRGNYNEQFF,TGTGCCAGCAGCTTACGGGGGAACTACAATGAGCAGTTCTTC
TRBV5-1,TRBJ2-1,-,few,CASSPVESSYNEQFF,TGCGCCAGCAGCCCCGTGGAAAGCTCCTACAATGAGCAGTTCTTC
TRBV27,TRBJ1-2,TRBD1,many,CASRLQGGNYGYTF,TGTGCCAGCAGACTCCAGGGGGGGAACTATGGCTACACCTTC
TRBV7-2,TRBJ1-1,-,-,CASSLVGGGRTEAFF,TGTGCCAGCAGCTTAGTGGGGGGGGGGAGGACTGAAGCTTTCTTT
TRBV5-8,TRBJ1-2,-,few,CASSLEGGGAYGYTF,TGTGCCAGCAGCTTGGAAGGGGGGGGTGCCTATGGCTACACCTTC
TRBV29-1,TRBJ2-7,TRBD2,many,CSVESGSYEQYF,TGCAGCGTTGAGAGCGGGAGCTACGAGCAGTACTTC
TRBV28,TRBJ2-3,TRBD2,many,CASSFLGGRAGTDTQYF,TGTGCCAGCAGTTTTCTTGGCGGGAGGGCAGGCACAGATACGCAGTATTTT
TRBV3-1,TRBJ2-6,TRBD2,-,CASSPILSGGLSGANVLTF,TGTGCCAGCAGCCCCATTTTGTCGGGGGGGCTGTCTGGGGCCAACGTCCTGACTTTC
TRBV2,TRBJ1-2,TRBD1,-,CASSEQGQGAAYGYTF,TGTGCCAGCAGTGAACAGGGTCAGGGGGCGGCCTATGGCTACACCTTC
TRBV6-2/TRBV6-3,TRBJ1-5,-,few,CASRQVNQPQHF,TGTGCCAGCAGACAGGTAAATCAGCCCCAGCATTTT
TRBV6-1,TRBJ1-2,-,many,CASTEDRRNYGYTF,TGTGCCAGCACTGAAGACAGACGAAACTATGGCTACACCTTC
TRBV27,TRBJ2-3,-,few,CASSLWVGRQDTQYF,TGTGCCAGCAGTTTATGGGTGGGGCGGCAAGATACGCAGTATTTT
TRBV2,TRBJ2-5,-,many,CASRVSGTLGETQYF,TGTGCCAGCAGGGTATCCGGGACGTTAGGGGAGACCCAGTACTTC